This T cell receptor beta chain stems from a study of vaccination effects on CD4 cells after COVID-19. The overall study: Of the BNT162b2 and mRNA-1273 vaccines, participants received two doses of one or the other.

Study-wide results and caveats: Few convalescent patients were studied, and early post-infection samples were lacking.

After expansion with viral peptide pools in the ViraFEST assay, antigen-specific CD4+ T cells were sequenced. Following 10 days of culture, CD4+ T cells were isolated. The individual was infected with SARS-CoV-2 between March and December 2020, as confirmed by PCR. Cultivation was performed at 1.5 million to 2.5 million PBMC per well with 10 IU/ml IL-2 and around 10 ug/ml peptides added. Cultures had half their medium replaced with IL-2 medium on days 3 and 7. The V gene end was trimmed by 4 bases and the J gene end by 0 bases; junction bases not matched to a gene: 9. This CDR3 spans 17 amino acids. Germline V gene lookup returns CDR1 LNHDA and CDR2 SQIVND (reference sequence). On this clone itself: The antigen remains unidentified.

Here immunoSEQ multiplex PCR was the method, and the copy in TCRdb shows in-frame clones only, minus some. Among about 45,000 clones listed, roughly two thirds were seen once. This clonotype was obtained from a human donor who had a prior SARS-CoV-2 infection. The V call is TRBV19, the J call TRBJ1-5; 7 bases match TRBD1. This material consisted of CD4+ T cells from PBMCs cultured with a peptide pool, taken before COVID-19 vaccination. The CDR3 here is CASSRSGGGYSNQPQHF. CDR3 in DNA: TGTGCCAGTAGTAGGTCAGGGGGGGGGTATAGCAATCAGCCCCAGCATTTT. Full variable domain (missing parts from reference TRBV19 and TRBJ1-5): DGGITQSPKYLFRKEGQNVTLSCEQNLNHDAMYWYRQDPGQGLRLIYYSQIVNDFQKGDIAEGYSVSREKKESFPLTVTSAQKNPTAFYLCASSRSGGGYSNQPQHFGDGTRLSIL.